These 9 T cell receptor beta chains share one sample of origin, sequenced in a study of regulatory and conventional T cells in RAG deficiency. Only in-frame clones appear in the TCRdb table, and some are missing; sequencing was by immunoSEQ multiplex PCR. The table shows around 22,000 clones, with more than 85% occurring only once. Conventional CD4+ T cells were sorted from blood as CD25-low CD127-high cells. These same records also appear under a second study, on regulatory T cells. That investigation notes: The primer mix had 52 TRBV and 13 TRBJ primers.

The sequencing input was CD4+ T cells sorted from blood. These receptors all come from a human donor in good health.

The chain joins TRBV6-5 to TRBJ2-7; 8 bases agree with TRBD1. The CDR3 totals 15 residues. Trimming cost V 2 bases and J 2 bases; bases outside gene matches: 5. Germline CDR1 MNHEY, CDR2 SVGAGI. DNA for the CDR3: TGTGCCAGCAGTTACCCTGGACAGGGAGCCTACGAGCAGTACTTC. This sequence encodes CASSYPGQGAYEQYF.

The rearrangement uses TRBV2 and TRBJ2-5, with D unresolved. Germline lookup yields CDR1 SNHLY and CDR2 FYNNEI. Trimming took off 6 bases at V and 4 bases at J, with 9 bases between the two ends. The CDR3 has 12 residues. CDR3 sequence reads: CASRVNGETQYF. The CDR3, as DNA: TGTGCCAGCAGGGTTAATGGAGAGACCCAGTACTTC.

This chain connects TRBV7-9 to TRBJ2-2, with unresolved D. V was clipped by 6 bases and J by 5 bases, with 16 bases between them. Germline CDR1 and CDR2: SEHNR and FQNEAQ (reference sequence). The CDR3 covers 15 residues. The CDR3 DNA reads TGTGCCAGCAGTATCGGGCTGGTGTATACCGGGGAGCTGTTTTTT. Protein sequence: CASSIGLVYTGELFF.

V gene TRBV5-4 combines with J gene TRBJ1-1, with D maybe TRBD1 (6 bases). The V end was cut by 4 bases, the J end by 4 bases, with 14 bases between. Germline V lookup: CDR1 SGHNT, CDR2 YYREEE (reference sequence). This CDR3 is built from 14 residues. CDR3 in amino acids: CASSLPTGATEAFF. Here the CDR3 DNA reads TGTGCCAGCAGCCTACCGACAGGCGCCACTGAAGCTTTCTTT.

The chain uses TRBV5-4 and TRBJ1-6, with D hard to call. CDR3 length: 12 amino acids. Trimming shortened V by 0 bases and J by 9 bases, and 4 bases separated the two germline ends. Germline CDR1 is SGHNT and CDR2 is YYREEE (reference sequence). The CDR3: CASSLDGSPLHF. CDR3 in DNA: TGTGCCAGCAGCTTGGACGGTTCACCCCTCCACTTT.

The chain has TRBV9 and TRBJ1-1; D is uncertain. Germline CDR1 is SGDLS and CDR2 is YYNGEE. The CDR3 runs 15 residues. The V gene lost 0 bases and the J gene lost 0 bases, with 9 bases spanning the gap. The CDR3 bases are TGTGCCAGCAGCGTAGGGTGGGGAGTGAACACTGAAGCTTTCTTT. It is translated as CASSVGWGVNTEAFF.

As concerns this clone: Other DNA sequences of this sample code for an identical CDR3. The chain is built from TRBV11-2 and TRBJ2-5; the D gene could be TRBD1 or TRBD2 (5 bases each). Germline V gene lookup returns CDR1 SGHAT and CDR2 FQNNGV. V dropped 5 bases and J dropped 1 base, with 11 bases sitting between them. The CDR3 consists of 14 residues. In DNA, the CDR3 is TGTGCCAGCAGCCCAGGGACGGTCCAAGAGACCCAGTACTTC. Translation: CASSPGTVQETQYF.

The rearrangement links TRBV2 to TRBJ1-5; D is unclear. CDR1 and CDR2 from the germline V gene are SNHLY and FYNNEI. V was shortened by 5 bases and J by 2 bases, with 13 bases between the two germline ends. CDR3 size: 15 residues. The CDR3 loop is CASSLEGAGNQPQHF. The CDR3 DNA sequence: TGTGCCAGCAGTCTTGAGGGCGCGGGCAATCAGCCCCAGCATTTT.

This rearrangement joins TRBV13 to TRBJ2-5, with D tentatively TRBD1 (5 bases). The CDR3 runs 13 residues. Germline lookup yields CDR1 PRHDT and CDR2 FYEKMQ (reference sequence). V was cut by 6 bases and J by 5 bases, with 13 bases left in between. Here the CDR3 reads CASRPRGGETQYF. The DNA of the CDR3 is TGTGCCAGCAGACCTAGGGGTGGCGAGACCCAGTACTTC.